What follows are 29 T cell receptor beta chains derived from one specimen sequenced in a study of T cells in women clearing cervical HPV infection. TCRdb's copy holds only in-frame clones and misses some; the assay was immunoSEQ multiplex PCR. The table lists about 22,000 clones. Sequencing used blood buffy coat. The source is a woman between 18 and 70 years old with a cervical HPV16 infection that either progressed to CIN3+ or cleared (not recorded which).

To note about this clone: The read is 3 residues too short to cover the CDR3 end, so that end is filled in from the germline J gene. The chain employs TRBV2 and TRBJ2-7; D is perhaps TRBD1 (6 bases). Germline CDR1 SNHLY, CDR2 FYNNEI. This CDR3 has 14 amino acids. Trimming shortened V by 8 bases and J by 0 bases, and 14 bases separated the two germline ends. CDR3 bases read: TGTGCCAGCCGCCGACAAGGGGGCTCCTACGAG. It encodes CASRRQGGSYE. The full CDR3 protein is CASRRQGGSYEQYF.

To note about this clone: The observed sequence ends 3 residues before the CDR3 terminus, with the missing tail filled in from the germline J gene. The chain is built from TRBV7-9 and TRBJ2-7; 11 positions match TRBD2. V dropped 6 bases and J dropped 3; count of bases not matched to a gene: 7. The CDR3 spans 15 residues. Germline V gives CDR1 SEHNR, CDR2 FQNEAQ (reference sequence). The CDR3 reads CASSSGTSGRYEQYF. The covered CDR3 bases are TGTGCCAGCAGTTCCGGGACTAGCGGCCGCTACGAG.

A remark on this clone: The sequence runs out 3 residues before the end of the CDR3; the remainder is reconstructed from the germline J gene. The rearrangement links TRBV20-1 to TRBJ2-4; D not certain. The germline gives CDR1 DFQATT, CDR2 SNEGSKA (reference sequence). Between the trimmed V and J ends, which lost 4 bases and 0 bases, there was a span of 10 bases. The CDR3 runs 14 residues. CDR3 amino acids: CSATNRVAKNIQYF. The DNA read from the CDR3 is TGCAGTGCTACTAACAGAGTAGCCAAAAACATT.

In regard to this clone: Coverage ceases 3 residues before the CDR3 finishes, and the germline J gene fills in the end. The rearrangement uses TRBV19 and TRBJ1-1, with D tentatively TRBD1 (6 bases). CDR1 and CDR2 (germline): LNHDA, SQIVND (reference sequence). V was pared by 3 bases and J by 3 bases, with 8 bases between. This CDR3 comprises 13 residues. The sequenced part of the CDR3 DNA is TGTGCCAGTAGTATCTACAGGGACACTGAA. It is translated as CASSIYRDTE. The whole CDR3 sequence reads CASSIYRDTEAFF.

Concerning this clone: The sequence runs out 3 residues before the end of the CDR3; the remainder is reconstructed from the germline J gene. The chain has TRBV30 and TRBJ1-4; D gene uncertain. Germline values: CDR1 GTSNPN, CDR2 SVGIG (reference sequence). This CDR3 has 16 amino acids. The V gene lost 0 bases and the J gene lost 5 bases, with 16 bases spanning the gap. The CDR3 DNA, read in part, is TGTGCCTGGAGTGTATCAAGGGTCAGGAAAAATGAAAAA. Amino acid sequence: CAWSVSRVRKNEK. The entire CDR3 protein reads CAWSVSRVRKNEKLFF.

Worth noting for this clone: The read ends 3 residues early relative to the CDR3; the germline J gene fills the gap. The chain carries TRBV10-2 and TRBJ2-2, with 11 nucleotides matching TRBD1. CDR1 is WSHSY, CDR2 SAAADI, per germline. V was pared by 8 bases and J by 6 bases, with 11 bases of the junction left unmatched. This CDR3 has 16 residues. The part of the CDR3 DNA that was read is TGCGCCAGCGCGGACAGGGGGCCCCGGGGAGCCGGGGAG. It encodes CASADRGPRGAGE. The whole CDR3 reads CASADRGPRGAGELFF.

This CDR3 is CSARDPGGVVTEAFF. The DNA read from the CDR3 is TGCAGTGCTAGAGATCCGGGGGGGGTAGTCACTGAA. The rearrangement joins TRBV20-1 to TRBJ1-1; possible D gene TRBD1, 5 bases. The CDR3 is cut off 3 residues early in the read; its end comes from the germline J gene. The germline V and J ends were trimmed by 0 bases and 4 bases, with 15 bases remaining between them. The CDR3 spans 15 residues. Germline CDR1 DFQATT, CDR2 SNEGSKA (reference sequence).

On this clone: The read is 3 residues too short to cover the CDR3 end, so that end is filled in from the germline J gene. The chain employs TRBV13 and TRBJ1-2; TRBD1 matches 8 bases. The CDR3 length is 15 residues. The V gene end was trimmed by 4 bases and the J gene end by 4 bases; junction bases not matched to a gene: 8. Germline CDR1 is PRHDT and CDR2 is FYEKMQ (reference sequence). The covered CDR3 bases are TGTGCCAGCAGCTCAGGCAGGGGGCACGGCTATGGC. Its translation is CASSSGRGHGYG. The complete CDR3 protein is CASSSGRGHGYGYTF.

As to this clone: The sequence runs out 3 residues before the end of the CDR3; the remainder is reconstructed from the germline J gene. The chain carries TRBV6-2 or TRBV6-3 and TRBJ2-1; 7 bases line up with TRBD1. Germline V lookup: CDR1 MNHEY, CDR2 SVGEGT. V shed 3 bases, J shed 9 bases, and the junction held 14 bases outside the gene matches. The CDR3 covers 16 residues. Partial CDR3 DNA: TGTGCCAGCAGTTATCACCCAAAGACAGGGATGGGTGAG. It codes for CASSYHPKTGMGE. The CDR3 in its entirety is CASSYHPKTGMGEQFF.

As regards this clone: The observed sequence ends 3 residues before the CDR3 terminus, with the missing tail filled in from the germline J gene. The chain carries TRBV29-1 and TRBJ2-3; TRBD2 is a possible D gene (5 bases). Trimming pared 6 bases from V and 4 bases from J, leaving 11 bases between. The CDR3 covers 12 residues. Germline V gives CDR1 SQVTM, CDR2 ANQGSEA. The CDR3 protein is CSVPRGSDTQYF. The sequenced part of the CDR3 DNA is TGCAGCGTACCCCGAGGGTCAGATACG.

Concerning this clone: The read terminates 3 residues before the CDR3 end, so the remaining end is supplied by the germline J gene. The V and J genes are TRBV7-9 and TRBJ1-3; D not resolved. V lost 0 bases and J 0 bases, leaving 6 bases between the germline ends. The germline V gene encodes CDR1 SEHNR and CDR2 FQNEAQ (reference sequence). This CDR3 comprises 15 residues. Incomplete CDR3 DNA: TGTGCCAGCAGCTTAGCGCTAACCTCTGGAAACACC. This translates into CASSLALTSGNT. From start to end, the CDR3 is CASSLALTSGNTIYF.

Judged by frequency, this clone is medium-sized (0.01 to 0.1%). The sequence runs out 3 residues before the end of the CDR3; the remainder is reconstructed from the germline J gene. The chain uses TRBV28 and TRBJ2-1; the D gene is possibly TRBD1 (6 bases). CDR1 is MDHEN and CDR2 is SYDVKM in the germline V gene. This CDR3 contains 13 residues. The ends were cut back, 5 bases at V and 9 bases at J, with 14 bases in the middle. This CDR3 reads CASSNRDESEQFF. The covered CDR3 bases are TGTGCCAGCAGTAACAGGGATGAGAGTGAG. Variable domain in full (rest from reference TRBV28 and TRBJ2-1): DVKVTQSSRYLVKRTGEKVFLECVQDMDHENMFWYRQDPGLGLRLIYFSYDVKMKEKGDIPEGYSVSREKKERFSLILESASTNQTSMYLCASSNRDESEQFFGPGTRLTVL.

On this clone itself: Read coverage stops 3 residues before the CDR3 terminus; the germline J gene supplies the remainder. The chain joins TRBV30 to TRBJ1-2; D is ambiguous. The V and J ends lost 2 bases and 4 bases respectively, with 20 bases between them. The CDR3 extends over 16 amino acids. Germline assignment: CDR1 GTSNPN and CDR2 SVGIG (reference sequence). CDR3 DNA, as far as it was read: TGTGCCTGGAGTCCCCGAGTGGGCTCGCTTATCTATGGC. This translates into CAWSPRVGSLIYG. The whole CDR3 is CAWSPRVGSLIYGYTF. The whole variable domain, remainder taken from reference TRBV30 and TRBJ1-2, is SQTIHQWPATLVQPVGSPLSLECTVEGTSNPNLYWYRQAAGRGLQLLFYSVGIGQISSEVPQNLSASRPQDRQFILSSKKLLLSDSGFYLCAWSPRVGSLIYGYTFGSGTRLTVV.

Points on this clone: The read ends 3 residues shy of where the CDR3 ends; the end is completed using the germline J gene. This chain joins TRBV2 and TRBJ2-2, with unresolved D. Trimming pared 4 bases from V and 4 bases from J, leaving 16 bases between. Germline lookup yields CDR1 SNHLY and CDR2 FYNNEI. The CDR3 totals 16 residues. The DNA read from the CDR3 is TGTGCCAGCAGTGTACAAAGGCAGGCGTCCACCGGGGAG. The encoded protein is CASSVQRQASTGE. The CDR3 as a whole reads CASSVQRQASTGELFF.

This CDR3 is CASSLAGQGRGYTF. The sequenced CDR3 bases are TGTGCCAGCAGCTTAGCGGGACAGGGCCGGGGC. The chain recombines TRBV7-8 with TRBJ1-2, with 9 bases fitting TRBD1. The CDR3 end lies 3 residues beyond the end of the read and is filled in from the germline J gene. Germline CDR1 SGHVS, CDR2 FQNEAQ. CDR3 size: 14 residues.

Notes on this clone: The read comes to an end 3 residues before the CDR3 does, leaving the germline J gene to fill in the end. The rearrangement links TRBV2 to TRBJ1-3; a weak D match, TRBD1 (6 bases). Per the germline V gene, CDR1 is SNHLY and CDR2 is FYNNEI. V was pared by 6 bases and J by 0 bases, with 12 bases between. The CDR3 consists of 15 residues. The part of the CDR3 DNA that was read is TGTGCCAGCAGAGAACAGGGAACCTCTGGAAACACC. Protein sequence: CASREQGTSGNT. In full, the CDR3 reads CASREQGTSGNTIYF.

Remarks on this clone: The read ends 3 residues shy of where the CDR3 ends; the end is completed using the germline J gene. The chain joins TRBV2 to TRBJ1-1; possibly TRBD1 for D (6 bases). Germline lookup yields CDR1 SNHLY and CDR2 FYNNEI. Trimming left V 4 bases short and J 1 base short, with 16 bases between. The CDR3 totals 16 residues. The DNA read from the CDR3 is TGTGCCAGCAGTGCACAGGGCACCTTACCGAACACTGAA. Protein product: CASSAQGTLPNTE. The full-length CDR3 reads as CASSAQGTLPNTEAFF. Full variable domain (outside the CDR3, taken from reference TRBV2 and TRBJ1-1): EPEVTQTPSHQVTQMGQEVILRCVPISNHLYFYWYRQILGQKVEFLVSFYNNEISEKSEIFDDQFSVERPDGSNFTLKIRSTKLEDSAMYFCASSAQGTLPNTEAFFGQGTRLTVV.

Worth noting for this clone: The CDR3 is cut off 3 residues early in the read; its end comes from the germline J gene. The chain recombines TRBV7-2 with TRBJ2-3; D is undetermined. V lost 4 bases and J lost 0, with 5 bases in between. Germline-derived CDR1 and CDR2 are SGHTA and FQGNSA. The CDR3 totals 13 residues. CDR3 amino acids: CASSSPSTDTQYF. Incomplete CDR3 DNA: TGTGCCAGCAGCTCTCCCAGCACAGATACG. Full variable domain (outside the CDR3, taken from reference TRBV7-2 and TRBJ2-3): GAGVSQSPSNKVTEKGKDVELRCDPISGHTALYWYRQSLGQGLEFLIYFQGNSAPDKSGLPSDRFSAERTGGSVSTLTIQRTQQEDSAVYLCASSSPSTDTQYFGPGTRLTVL.

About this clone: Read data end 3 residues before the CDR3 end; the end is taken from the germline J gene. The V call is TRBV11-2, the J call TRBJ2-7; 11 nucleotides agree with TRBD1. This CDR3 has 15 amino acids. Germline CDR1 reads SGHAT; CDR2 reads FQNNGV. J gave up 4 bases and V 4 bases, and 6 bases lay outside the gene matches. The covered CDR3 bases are TGTGCCAGCAGCTCCGGGACAGGGGGGCATTACGAG. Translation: CASSSGTGGHYE. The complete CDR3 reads CASSSGTGGHYEQYF.

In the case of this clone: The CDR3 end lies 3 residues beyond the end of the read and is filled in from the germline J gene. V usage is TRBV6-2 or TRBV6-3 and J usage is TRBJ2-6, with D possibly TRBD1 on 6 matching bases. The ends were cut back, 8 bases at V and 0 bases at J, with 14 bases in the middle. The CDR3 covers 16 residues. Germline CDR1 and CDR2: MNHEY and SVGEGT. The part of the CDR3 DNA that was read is TGTGCCAGCTCCGGGACATCTATCTCTGGGGCCAACGTC. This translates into CASSGTSISGANV. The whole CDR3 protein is CASSGTSISGANVLTF.

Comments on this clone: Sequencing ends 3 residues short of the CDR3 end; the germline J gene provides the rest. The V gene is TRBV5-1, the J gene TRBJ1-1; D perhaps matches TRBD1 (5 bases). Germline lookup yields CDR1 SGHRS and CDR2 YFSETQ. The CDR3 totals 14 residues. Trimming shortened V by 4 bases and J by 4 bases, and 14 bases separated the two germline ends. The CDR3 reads CASSQGGDLTEAFF. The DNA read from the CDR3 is TGCGCCAGCAGCCAGGGAGGGGATCTCACTGAA.

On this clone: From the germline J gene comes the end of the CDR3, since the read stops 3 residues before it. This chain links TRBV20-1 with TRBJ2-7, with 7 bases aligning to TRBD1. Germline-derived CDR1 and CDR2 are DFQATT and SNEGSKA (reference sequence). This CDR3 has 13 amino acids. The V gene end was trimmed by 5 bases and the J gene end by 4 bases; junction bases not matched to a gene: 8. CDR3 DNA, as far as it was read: TGCAGTGCTTCGACGGGACAGCCTTACGAG. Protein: CSASTGQPYE. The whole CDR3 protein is CSASTGQPYEQYF.

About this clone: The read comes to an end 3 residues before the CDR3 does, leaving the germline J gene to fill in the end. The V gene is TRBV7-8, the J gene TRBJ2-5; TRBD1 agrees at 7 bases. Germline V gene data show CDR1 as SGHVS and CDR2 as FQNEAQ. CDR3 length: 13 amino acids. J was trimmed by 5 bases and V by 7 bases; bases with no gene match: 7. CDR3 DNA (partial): TGTGCCAGCAAACAGGGGTCGGGCGAGACC. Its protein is CASKQGSGET. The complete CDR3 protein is CASKQGSGETQYF.

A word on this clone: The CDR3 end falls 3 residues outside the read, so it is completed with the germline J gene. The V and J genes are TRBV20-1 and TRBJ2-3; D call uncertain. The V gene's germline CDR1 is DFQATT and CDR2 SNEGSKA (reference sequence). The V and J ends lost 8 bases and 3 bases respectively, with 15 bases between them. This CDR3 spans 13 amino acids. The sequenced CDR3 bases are TGCAGTCCGCATCAGAGGTTGACAGATACG. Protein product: CSPHQRLTDT. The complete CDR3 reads CSPHQRLTDTQYF.

CDR3 bases read: TGTGCCAGCTCACCAATCGTGGTAGCGGGAGACTACGAG. Its protein product is CASSPIVVAGDYE. The CDR3 in full is CASSPIVVAGDYEQYF. The chain links TRBV18 to TRBJ2-7; 9 positions match TRBD2. The read stops 3 residues short of the end of the CDR3; the missing end is completed from the germline J gene. Germline V lookup: CDR1 KGHSH, CDR2 LQKENI. The length of the CDR3 is 16 residues. Unmatched junction bases numbered 8, after V lost 2 bases and J lost 3 bases.

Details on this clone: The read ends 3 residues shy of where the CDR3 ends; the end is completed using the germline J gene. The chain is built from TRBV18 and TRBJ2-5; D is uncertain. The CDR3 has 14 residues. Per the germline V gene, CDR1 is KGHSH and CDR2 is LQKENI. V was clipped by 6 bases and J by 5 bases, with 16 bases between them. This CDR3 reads CASSPTPTGETQYF. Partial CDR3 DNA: TGTGCCAGCTCCCCTACCCCAACCGGGGAGACC.

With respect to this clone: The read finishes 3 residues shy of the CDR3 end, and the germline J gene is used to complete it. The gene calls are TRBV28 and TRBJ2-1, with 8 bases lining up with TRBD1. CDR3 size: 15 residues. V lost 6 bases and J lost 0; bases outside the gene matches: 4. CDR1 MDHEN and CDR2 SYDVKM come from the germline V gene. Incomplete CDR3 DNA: TGTGCCAGCAGAAAAACAGGGGGCTCCTACAATGAG. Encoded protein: CASRKTGGSYNE. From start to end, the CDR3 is CASRKTGGSYNEQFF.

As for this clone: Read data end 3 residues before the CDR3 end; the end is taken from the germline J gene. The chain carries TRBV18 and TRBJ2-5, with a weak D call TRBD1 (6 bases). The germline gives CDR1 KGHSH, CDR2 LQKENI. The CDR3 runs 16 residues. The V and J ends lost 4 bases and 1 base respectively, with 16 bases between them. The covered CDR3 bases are TGTGCCAGCTCACTAGCCGGGACAACACCCCAAGAGACC. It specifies CASSLAGTTPQET. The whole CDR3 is CASSLAGTTPQETQYF.

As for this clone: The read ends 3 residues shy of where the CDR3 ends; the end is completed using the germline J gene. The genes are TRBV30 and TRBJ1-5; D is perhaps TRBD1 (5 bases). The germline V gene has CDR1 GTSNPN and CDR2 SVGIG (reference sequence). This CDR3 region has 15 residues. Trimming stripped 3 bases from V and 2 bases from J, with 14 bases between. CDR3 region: CAWRRGGTGNQPQHF. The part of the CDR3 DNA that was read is TGTGCCTGGAGACGCGGGGGAACCGGCAATCAGCCC.